One TCR beta chain is described in this entry. Its cognate antigen is unknown. Within the sample, other DNA sequences also encode this same CDR3. The naive CD8 subset, CD45RO-negative cells positively selected for CCR7, excluded terminally differentiated effector memory CD45RA+ cells. The authors distributed each subset's genomic DNA evenly over several immunoSEQ plates. Using immunoSEQ multiplex PCR, the repertoire was profiled, and TCRdb retains in-frame clones only, with some absent. The profile shows hundreds of thousands of clones, around 96% of them singletons. This entry is derived from a study of shared clonotypes between healthy human individuals. This CDR3 spans 15 amino acids. Looked up from germline, CDR1 is MGHRA and CDR2 is YSYEKL. The ends lost 4 bases at V and 2 bases at J; junction bases unmatched: 8. Findings and caveats of the study: Clonotype sharing levels among donors were expected to vary with sequencing depth.

Material: naive CD8+ T cells sorted from blood. V and J are TRBV4-1 and TRBJ2-7, with TRBD2 matching over 7 bases. This receptor was taken from a woman in her twenties or thirties in good health. The CDR3 region is CASSPGVAGTYEQYF. CDR3 DNA sequence: TGCGCCAGCAGCCCCGGGGTAGCGGGCACCTACGAGCAGTACTTC.